This T cell receptor beta chain stems from a study of OX40 agonist ivuxolimab in advanced cancers. The table came from immunoSEQ multiplex PCR; TCRdb's copy has only in-frame clones and leaves some out. Found here are about 64,000 clones, approximately 90% of them singletons; the top ten hold 0.44%. Specimen: CD4+ or CD8+ T cells sorted from blood, collected in a trial of the OX40 agonist ivuxolimab. This clonotype originated in an adult with an advanced solid tumor such as melanoma, head and neck, liver or kidney cancer.

CDR3 protein: CSVLNDMNTEAFF. In nucleotides, the CDR3 is TGCAGCGTTCTGAATGACATGAACACTGAAGCTTTCTTT. The chain couples TRBV29-1 to TRBJ1-1; D remains unclear. V gave up 5 bases and J gave up 0 bases, with 10 bases separating them. The CDR3 has 13 amino acids. The V gene's germline CDR1 is SQVTM and CDR2 ANQGSEA.